A selection of T cell receptor beta chains follows, all from one sample in a study of cytomegalovirus exposure and HLA in healthy donors. Some clones are missing from TCRdb's copy, which holds only in-frame ones; the method was immunoSEQ multiplex PCR. Of 100,000 to 150,000 clones listed, 81% are singletons. Sample: PBMCs. These receptors were taken from a man aged 18 to 29 in good health and CMV-seropositive. CDR3s include the opening cysteine and the closing phenylalanine or tryptophan. The D gene is left open where the match is weak. Clone size is shown for a subset of rows, as once, few, many or a class of expanded clone.

clone size: .
V gene: TRBV4-3
J gene: TRBJ1-4
D gene: .
CDR3 DNA: TGCGCCAGCAGGCGGGCAGCTAATGAAAAACTGTTTTTT
CDR3 protein: CASRRAANEKLFF

clone size: .
V gene: TRBV13
J gene: TRBJ2-1
D gene: .
CDR3 DNA: TGTGCCAGCAGCTTAGGGGGAGGAATCGGGCGAGTGCAGTTCTTC
CDR3 protein: CASSLGGGIGRVQFF

clone size: .
V gene: TRBV4-3
J gene: TRBJ1-2
D gene: .
CDR3 DNA: TGCGCCAGCAGCCCAGATATGGGAGTAGAGAGGCGGGTCTTC
CDR3 protein: CASSPDMGVERRVF

clone size: once
V gene: TRBV5-1
J gene: TRBJ1-2
D gene: .
CDR3 DNA: TGCGCCAGCAGCTTGGATGGCAGGGGCTCCGGTGGCTACACCTTC
CDR3 protein: CASSLDGRGSGGYTF

clone size: .
V gene: TRBV5-4
J gene: TRBJ2-7
D gene: .
CDR3 DNA: TGTGCCAGCAGCTTGGTCGGGACTGCGGGCGAGCAGTACTTC
CDR3 protein: CASSLVGTAGEQYF

clone size: .
V gene: TRBV14
J gene: TRBJ2-3
D gene: .
CDR3 DNA: TGTGCCAGCAGCCGCACACTAATCCGTGATACGCAGTATTTT
CDR3 protein: CASSRTLIRDTQYF

clone size: .
V gene: TRBV19
J gene: TRBJ2-3
D gene: TRBD1
CDR3 DNA: TGTGCCAGCCAGGGACAGGGAGCATCCACAGATACGCAGTATTTT
CDR3 protein: CASQGQGASTDTQYF

clone size: once
V gene: TRBV4-1
J gene: TRBJ1-2
D gene: TRBD1
CDR3 DNA: TGCGCCAGCAGCCAAGATGAAATGACAGGGTGGGACTATGGCTACACCTTC
CDR3 protein: CASSQDEMTGWDYGYTF

clone size: .
V gene: TRBV11-2
J gene: TRBJ2-5
D gene: .
CDR3 DNA: TGTGCCAGCAGCCCCGTCCAGGGCCCAATTGGGAAGACCCAGTACTTC
CDR3 protein: CASSPVQGPIGKTQYF

clone size: .
V gene: TRBV19
J gene: TRBJ2-7
D gene: TRBD2
CDR3 DNA: TGTGCCAGTAGCCAAGGGAGGGGAGCGTACGAGCAGTACTTC
CDR3 protein: CASSQGRGAYEQYF

clone size: .
V gene: TRBV7-8
J gene: TRBJ1-1
D gene: .
CDR3 DNA: TGTGCCAGCAGCTTAGCGATTGTGACAGGATTGAACACTGAAGCTTTCTTT
CDR3 protein: CASSLAIVTGLNTEAFF

clone size: few
V gene: TRBV1
J gene: TRBJ2-3
D gene: .
CDR3 DNA: TGCACCAGCAGCCCCCCGGGCCTGGACAAACGCACAGATACGCAGTATTTT
CDR3 protein: CTSSPPGLDKRTDTQYF

clone size: .
V gene: TRBV5-1
J gene: TRBJ2-2
D gene: TRBD2
CDR3 DNA: TGCGCCAGCAGCTTGGATTTTTTAGCGGGAGGTTCCGGGGAGCTGTTTTTT
CDR3 protein: CASSLDFLAGGSGELFF

clone size: .
V gene: TRBV7-9
J gene: TRBJ1-6
D gene: TRBD1
CDR3 DNA: TGTTCCAGCAGCTTACACGTAGGGACAGGCTTGTCACCCCTCCACTTT
CDR3 protein: CSSSLHVGTGLSPLHF

clone size: .
V gene: TRBV11-1
J gene: TRBJ2-7
D gene: TRBD2
CDR3 DNA: TGTGCCAGCAGCTCGAATCCGGGGGGCTCCTACGAGCAGTACTTC
CDR3 protein: CASSSNPGGSYEQYF

clone size: .
V gene: TRBV5-1
J gene: TRBJ2-3
D gene: .
CDR3 DNA: TGCGCCAGCAGCTTCTCCGCGGGAAGCACAGATACGCAGTATTTT
CDR3 protein: CASSFSAGSTDTQYF

clone size: .
V gene: TRBV30
J gene: TRBJ1-2
D gene: .
CDR3 DNA: TGTGCCTGGAGTCTCCGGGGGGAGGGAGGCTACACCTTC
CDR3 protein: CAWSLRGEGGYTF

clone size: once
V gene: TRBV30
J gene: TRBJ2-7
D gene: TRBD1
CDR3 DNA: TGTGCCTGGAGCGTCGGGACAGGGTCCTACGAGCAGTACTTC
CDR3 protein: CAWSVGTGSYEQYF

clone size: .
V gene: TRBV4-3
J gene: TRBJ1-2
D gene: TRBD1
CDR3 DNA: TGCGCCAGCAGCCTAAGGACAGGGGACTATGGCTACACCTTC
CDR3 protein: CASSLRTGDYGYTF

clone size: .
V gene: TRBV4-3
J gene: TRBJ2-7
D gene: .
CDR3 DNA: TGCGCCAGCAGCCAAGGCTACCAGGGGCCTTCAAGGGGGGAGCAGTACTTC
CDR3 protein: CASSQGYQGPSRGEQYF

clone size: .
V gene: TRBV5-6
J gene: TRBJ2-1
D gene: .
CDR3 DNA: TGTGCCAGCAGCCTGACAACACTTCTCTACAATGAGCAGTTCTTC
CDR3 protein: CASSLTTLLYNEQFF

clone size: few
V gene: TRBV7-2
J gene: TRBJ1-1
D gene: .
CDR3 DNA: TGTGCCAGCAGCGCCGACAGAGCGAACACTGAAGCTTTCTTT
CDR3 protein: CASSADRANTEAFF

clone size: .
V gene: TRBV5-6
J gene: TRBJ1-6
D gene: .
CDR3 DNA: TGTGCCAGCAGCTTGAGAGAGACAGGCGTCGGTTCACCCCTCCACTTT
CDR3 protein: CASSLRETGVGSPLHF

clone size: .
V gene: TRBV18
J gene: TRBJ2-6
D gene: TRBD1
CDR3 DNA: TGTGCCAGCTCACCAAAGGACAGGGCTGGGGCCAACGTCCTGACTTTC
CDR3 protein: CASSPKDRAGANVLTF

clone size: .
V gene: TRBV19
J gene: TRBJ2-1
D gene: TRBD2
CDR3 DNA: TGTGCCACCAAGGGACTAGCGGGCGCTCCTCCCTTTGAGCAGTTCTTC
CDR3 protein: CATKGLAGAPPFEQFF

clone size: few
V gene: TRBV5-1
J gene: TRBJ1-5
D gene: .
CDR3 DNA: TGTGCCAGCAGCACAGGTACGACTTGGGGTCAGCCCCAGCATTTT
CDR3 protein: CASSTGTTWGQPQHF

clone size: .
V gene: TRBV4-1
J gene: TRBJ1-3
D gene: TRBD1
CDR3 DNA: TGCGCCAGCAGCCAAGAGGGGACAGGGCTCGGAAACACCATATATTTT
CDR3 protein: CASSQEGTGLGNTIYF

clone size: .
V gene: TRBV5-1
J gene: TRBJ1-1
D gene: TRBD1
CDR3 DNA: TGCGCCAGCAGCTCCACCACAGGGGACACTGAAGCTTTCTTT
CDR3 protein: CASSSTTGDTEAFF

clone size: .
V gene: TRBV5-4
J gene: TRBJ1-1
D gene: .
CDR3 DNA: TGTGCCAGCAGCTTGATCCGGTCTAACACTGAAGCTTTCTTT
CDR3 protein: CASSLIRSNTEAFF

clone size: .
V gene: TRBV6-1
J gene: TRBJ1-6
D gene: .
CDR3 DNA: TGTGCCAGCAGCCCCGACAGAATTAATTCACCCCTCCACTTT
CDR3 protein: CASSPDRINSPLHF

clone size: .
V gene: TRBV9
J gene: TRBJ2-1
D gene: TRBD2
CDR3 DNA: TGTGCCAGCAGCGCAGGACTAGCGGACTACAATGAGCAGTTCTTC
CDR3 protein: CASSAGLADYNEQFF

clone size: .
V gene: TRBV4-1
J gene: TRBJ2-5
D gene: TRBD1
CDR3 DNA: TGCGCCAGCAGCGTCAGGGACAGGGGAAGGGAGACCCAGTACTTC
CDR3 protein: CASSVRDRGRETQYF

clone size: .
V gene: TRBV4-1
J gene: TRBJ1-1
D gene: TRBD1
CDR3 DNA: TGCGCCAGCAGCCGCGCCACAGGGGACACTGAAGCTTTCTTT
CDR3 protein: CASSRATGDTEAFF

clone size: .
V gene: TRBV6-5
J gene: TRBJ1-2
D gene: TRBD1
CDR3 DNA: TGTGCCAGCAGTTACTACAGGGGAGGCTATGGCTACACCTTC
CDR3 protein: CASSYYRGGYGYTF

clone size: .
V gene: TRBV4-1
J gene: TRBJ1-1
D gene: .
CDR3 DNA: TGCGCCAGCAGCCTCGGGACACTGACTCTGGGGAACACTGAAGCTTTCTTT
CDR3 protein: CASSLGTLTLGNTEAFF

clone size: .
V gene: TRBV4-3
J gene: TRBJ2-3
D gene: .
CDR3 DNA: TGCGCCAGCAGCCAAGATTCTTCAGATACGCAGTATTTT
CDR3 protein: CASSQDSSDTQYF

clone size: .
V gene: TRBV7-2
J gene: TRBJ2-5
D gene: TRBD2
CDR3 DNA: TGTGCCAGCAGCGGCCATCGAGCGGGGCAACAAGAGACCCAGTACTTC
CDR3 protein: CASSGHRAGQQETQYF

clone size: few
V gene: TRBV10-2
J gene: TRBJ1-6
D gene: .
CDR3 DNA: TGCGCCAGCAGTGAGTTCGGGGAGGGGAATTCACCCCTCCACTTT
CDR3 protein: CASSEFGEGNSPLHF

clone size: once
V gene: TRBV9
J gene: TRBJ2-2
D gene: TRBD2
CDR3 DNA: TGTGCCAGCAGCGTTCTCCTAGCGGGGGGGGCGTGGGGCACCGGGGAGCTGTTTTTT
CDR3 protein: CASSVLLAGGAWGTGELFF

clone size: few
V gene: TRBV2
J gene: TRBJ1-1
D gene: .
CDR3 DNA: TGTGCCAGCCTTCGGGACTCTCTTATAGAAACTGAAGCTTTCTTT
CDR3 protein: CASLRDSLIETEAFF

clone size: .
V gene: TRBV10-3
J gene: TRBJ2-7
D gene: .
CDR3 DNA: TGTGCCATCAGTTCCCGGAGCTACGAGCAGTACTTC
CDR3 protein: CAISSRSYEQYF

clone size: .
V gene: TRBV29-1
J gene: TRBJ2-3
D gene: TRBD2
CDR3 DNA: TGCAGCGTTGTCTCGGGGGGAGATACGCAGTATTTT
CDR3 protein: CSVVSGGDTQYF

clone size: once
V gene: TRBV5-5
J gene: TRBJ2-2
D gene: TRBD1
CDR3 DNA: TGTGCCAGCAGCTTGGCCAGGGGGCCGGTCACCGGGGAGCTGTTTTTT
CDR3 protein: CASSLARGPVTGELFF

clone size: once
V gene: TRBV30
J gene: TRBJ1-1
D gene: .
CDR3 DNA: TGTGCCTCAACAGGGCTCGGGAACACTGAAGCTTTCTTT
CDR3 protein: CASTGLGNTEAFF

clone size: .
V gene: TRBV10-1
J gene: TRBJ2-3
D gene: TRBD2
CDR3 DNA: TGCGCCAGCAGCGGGACTAGCCGCAATACGCAGTATTTT
CDR3 protein: CASSGTSRNTQYF

clone size: few
V gene: TRBV5-1
J gene: TRBJ1-1
D gene: .
CDR3 DNA: TGCGCCAGCAGCTGGGGCTTGAACACTGAAGCTTTCTTT
CDR3 protein: CASSWGLNTEAFF

clone size: .
V gene: TRBV5-4
J gene: TRBJ1-5
D gene: .
CDR3 DNA: TGTGCCAGCAGCAGGGGGGGCTTAGAGCCCCAGCATTTT
CDR3 protein: CASSRGGLEPQHF